This T cell receptor beta chain was profiled in a study of blood T cell repertoires in COVID-19. The overall study: The analysed material was cDNA or gDNA that came from T cells, B-cell-depleted T cells, or PBMCs.

This clone was counted a few times. Original analysis: Using reference gene primer amplification, nucleated cell counts were estimated. Measured with immunoSEQ multiplex PCR; TCRdb has only the in-frame clones, and not every one. Clone size and V and J calls were adopted from that table, with D and trimming inferred from the DNA. The sample records about 81,000 clones, 91% being singletons. CDR1 and CDR2 from the germline V gene are MDHEN and SYDVKM. Trimming took 3 bases from V and 4 from J, leaving 10 bases between them. This CDR3 contains 14 residues. This TCR came from a woman in her 50s in a cohort sampled during active COVID-19. This chain joins TRBV28 and TRBJ2-4; unclear D gene. The material sequenced was peripheral blood. DNA of the CDR3: TGTGCCAGCAGTTTGTCCGTCCGTAAAAACATTCAGTACTTC. Its translation: CASSLSVRKNIQYF.